This T cell receptor beta chain appears in the sequencing data of a study of brain T cells in children with intractable seizures. Study-level points and caveats: Pre- and post-surgery blood differed in depth, so pre-surgery absences may be undersampling.

Time point defined: blood from clinic visit 5 months post-surgery; TSC patient then seizure free. The V end lost 2 bases, the J end lost 5 bases, and 6 bases lay between the germline ends. The germline V gene has CDR1 SNHLY and CDR2 FYNNEI. This CDR3 comprises 12 residues. With respect to this clone: Antigen specificity is unknown.

Profiled with immunoSEQ multiplex PCR; TCRdb holds only in-frame clones, not every one. Of 300,000 to 400,000 clones listed, more than 85% are singletons. This specimen consisted of peripheral blood, obtained about 5 months after surgery. This clonotype was obtained from a boy under two years old with tuberous sclerosis and intractable seizures. This rearrangement joins TRBV2 to TRBJ1-1, with D uncertain. The chain's CDR3 is CASSEQATEAFF. The CDR3 DNA follows: TGTGCCAGCAGTGAACAGGCGACTGAAGCTTTCTTT.